Each of the 16 T cell receptor beta chains below was sequenced from the same sample in a study of human versus mouse CDR3 diversity and MHC coevolution. Here immunoSEQ multiplex PCR was the method, and the copy in TCRdb shows in-frame clones only, minus some. The data show about 73,000 clones, around 92% seen once. Sample: naive CD4+ T cells from blood. The subset is: CD45RO-negative CD62L-positive naive CD4 T cells. The receptors derive from a person between 25 and 75 years old in good health.

This clone was counted once. The chain couples TRBV2 to TRBJ2-1, with unresolved D. V was clipped by 1 base and J by 1 base, with 5 bases between them. Germline V gene lookup returns CDR1 SNHLY and CDR2 FYNNEI. The CDR3 is 14 residues long. Here the CDR3 reads CASSEVTSYNEQFF. Here the CDR3 DNA reads TGTGCCAGCAGTGAAGTGACATCCTACAATGAGCAGTTCTTC.

V gene TRBV13 combines with J gene TRBJ1-1; D remains unclear. V lost 2 bases and J lost 6, with 7 bases in between. The CDR3 contains 12 residues. Per the germline V gene, CDR1 is PRHDT and CDR2 is FYEKMQ (reference sequence). The CDR3 protein is CASSLLVAEAFF. The CDR3, as DNA: TGTGCCAGCAGCTTACTTGTTGCTGAAGCTTTCTTT.

The chain combines TRBV21-1 with TRBJ2-2; no DNA check was done on the table's D call, TRBD2. TRBV21-1 is annotated as a pseudogene. The CDR3 is made up of 14 amino acids. CDR3 DNA sequence: TGTGCCAGCAGTTTACTAGCGGGCACCGGGGAGCTGTTTTTT. Its protein is CASSLLAGTGELFF.

The CDR3 DNA follows: TGCAGTGCCAGAAGAGATGAGCAGTTCTTC. Its translation is CSARRDEQFF. V is TRBV20-1 and J is TRBJ2-1; D ambiguous. This CDR3 has 10 amino acids. V gave up 6 bases and J gave up 8 bases, with 8 bases separating them. Germline values: CDR1 DFQATT, CDR2 SNEGSKA (reference sequence).

The chain joins TRBV14 to TRBJ2-7; the match to TRBD2 covers 11 bases. CDR1 is SGHDN and CDR2 is FVKESK in the germline V gene. Trimming at V came to 9 bases and at J to 5 bases, leaving 9 bases not matched to a gene. The CDR3 has 14 amino acids. The CDR3 sequence: CASGTSGRFHEQYF. CDR3 coding DNA: TGTGCCAGTGGTACTAGCGGGAGATTTCACGAGCAGTACTTC.

This clone was counted a single time. CDR3 DNA: TGTGCCTGGAGTTTGGGGACAGGCCTCTATGGCTACACCTTC. Translating gives CAWSLGTGLYGYTF. The chain joins TRBV30 to TRBJ1-2, with TRBD1 matching 8 bases. Germline V CDR1 and CDR2: GTSNPN, SVGIG (reference sequence). The J segment lost 4 bases and the V segment lost 2 bases, leaving 6 bases of the junction unmatched. This CDR3 region has 14 residues.

The chain employs TRBV6-6 and TRBJ2-7; possibly TRBD1 for D (6 bases). CDR1 is MNHNY, CDR2 SVGAGI, per germline (reference sequence). This CDR3 has 11 residues. V was clipped by 7 bases and J by 2 bases, with 6 bases between them. CDR3 loop: CASTGAYEQYF. The CDR3 coding sequence is TGTGCCAGCACAGGGGCCTACGAGCAGTACTTC.

In this sample, this clone turned up once. The CDR3 is CASSVRSSYNEQFF. CDR3 sequence (DNA): TGTGCCAGCAGTGTTAGGAGCTCCTACAATGAGCAGTTCTTC. The V and J genes are TRBV25-1 and TRBJ2-1, with D unresolved. The germline V gene has CDR1 MGHDK and CDR2 SYGVNS. This CDR3 is built from 14 residues. The V end lost 4 bases, the J end lost 0 bases, and 7 bases lay between the germline ends.

The chain has TRBV2 and TRBJ1-5, with no clear D. Per the germline V gene, CDR1 is SNHLY and CDR2 is FYNNEI. The germline V and J ends were trimmed by 10 bases and 3 bases, with 22 bases remaining between them. The CDR3 runs 16 residues. The CDR3 spells CAIKTSSGNYNQPQHF. The CDR3 nucleotides are TGTGCCATCAAAACGAGTTCCGGAAACTACAATCAGCCCCAGCATTTT.

V and J are TRBV27 and TRBJ1-1; D call uncertain. CDR3 length: 15 residues. The V end was cut by 8 bases, the J end by 0 bases, with 16 bases between. CDR1 is MNHEY and CDR2 is SMNVEV in the germline V gene (reference sequence). The chain's CDR3 is CASSPTWNMNTEAFF. The CDR3 DNA is TGTGCCAGCTCCCCGACTTGGAATATGAACACTGAAGCTTTCTTT.

The genes are TRBV9 and TRBJ2-1; a possible D gene is TRBD2 (6 bases). CDR1 is SGDLS and CDR2 is YYNGEE in the germline V gene. The germline V and J ends were trimmed by 0 bases and 10 bases, with 11 bases remaining between them. CDR3 length: 13 amino acids. The CDR3 spells CASSVDGGVEQFF. DNA for the CDR3: TGTGCCAGCAGCGTAGATGGCGGGGTAGAGCAGTTCTTC.

This clone came up once. The chain carries TRBV4-1 and TRBJ2-7, with no clear D. The CDR3 has 15 residues. The germline V and J ends were trimmed by 4 bases and 1 base, with 14 bases remaining between them. Germline CDR1 and CDR2: MGHRA and YSYEKL. This chain's CDR3 is CASSRAAWASYEQYF. The CDR3 DNA is TGCGCCAGCAGCCGGGCAGCCTGGGCTTCCTACGAGCAGTACTTC.

This rearrangement joins TRBV9 to TRBJ2-7; 8 bases agree with TRBD2. The CDR3 has 15 amino acids. Trimming at V came to 0 bases and at J to 0 bases, leaving 2 bases not matched to a gene. CDR1 is SGDLS, CDR2 YYNGEE, per germline. The CDR3 spells CASSVGLAGSYEQYF. For the CDR3, the DNA is TGTGCCAGCAGCGTAGGGCTAGCGGGCTCCTACGAGCAGTACTTC.

The CDR3 DNA follows: TGTGCCAGCAGCTTAGCGATTCAGGGGACCTTGGGTGCTTTCTTT. It yields the protein CASSLAIQGTLGAFF. V and J are TRBV11-1 and TRBJ1-1, with TRBD1 as a possible D gene (6 bases). Germline V gene data show CDR1 as SGHAT and CDR2 as FQDESV (reference sequence). This CDR3 contains 15 residues. The germline V and J ends were trimmed by 0 bases and 11 bases, with 19 bases remaining between them.

The J gene is TRBJ2-5, the V gene TRBV10-2; no clear D. Germline assignment: CDR1 WSHSY and CDR2 SAAADI. The CDR3 has 14 amino acids. With 6 bases removed from V and 5 bases from J, the gap between germline ends came to 16 bases. The CDR3 bases are TGCGCCAGCAGACACTACGGCCGCCGTGAGACCCAGTACTTC. As protein: CASRHYGRRETQYF.

Only one count was recorded for this clone. The chain's CDR3 is CASSGQGSIWEQYF. CDR3 in DNA: TGTGCCAGTTCGGGACAGGGCTCAATCTGGGAGCAGTACTTC. V gene TRBV19 combines with J gene TRBJ2-7; 9 nucleotides line up with TRBD1. The V gene end was trimmed by 8 bases and the J gene end by 7 bases; junction bases not matched to a gene: 12. CDR1 and CDR2 (germline): LNHDA, SQIVND (reference sequence). CDR3 length: 14 residues.